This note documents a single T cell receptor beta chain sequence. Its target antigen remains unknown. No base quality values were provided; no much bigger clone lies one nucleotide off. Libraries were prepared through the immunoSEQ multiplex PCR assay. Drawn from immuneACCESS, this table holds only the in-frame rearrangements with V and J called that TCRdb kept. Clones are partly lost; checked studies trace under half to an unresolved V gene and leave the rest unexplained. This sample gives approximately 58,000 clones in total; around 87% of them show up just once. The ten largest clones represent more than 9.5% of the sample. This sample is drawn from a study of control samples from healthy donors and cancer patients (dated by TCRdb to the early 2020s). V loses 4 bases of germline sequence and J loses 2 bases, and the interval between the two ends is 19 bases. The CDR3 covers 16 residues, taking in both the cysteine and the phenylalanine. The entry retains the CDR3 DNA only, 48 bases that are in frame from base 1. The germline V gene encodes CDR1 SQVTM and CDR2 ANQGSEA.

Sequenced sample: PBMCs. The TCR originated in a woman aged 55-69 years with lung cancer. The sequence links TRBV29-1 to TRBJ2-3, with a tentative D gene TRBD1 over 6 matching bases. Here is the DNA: TGCAGCGTTGTTCTCCAAGGGGGATCTATCACAGATACGCAGTATTTT. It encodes CSVVLQGGSITDTQYF.